This T cell receptor (beta chain) was obtained from a study of blood T cell repertoires in COVID-19. Clones were read by immunoSEQ multiplex PCR, and TCRdb kept only the in-frame ones, dropping some. The sample yields roughly 190,000 clones, roughly four fifths seen once. This CDR3 is 16 amino acids long. V shed 4 bases and J 0 bases; nucleotides not matched to a gene: 7. CDR1 and CDR2 (germline): SGHVS, FQNEAQ. Sequencing was carried out using PBMCs or T cells enriched from blood (not recorded which). The TCR comes from a man aged 40-55 years who had recovered from COVID-19. The chain employs TRBV7-8 and TRBJ2-3; TRBD2 matches at 7 bases. The CDR3 bases are TGTGCCAGCAGCTCCCCGGGGGGAGGGAGCACAGATACGCAGTATTTT. Translating gives CASSSPGGGSTDTQYF.